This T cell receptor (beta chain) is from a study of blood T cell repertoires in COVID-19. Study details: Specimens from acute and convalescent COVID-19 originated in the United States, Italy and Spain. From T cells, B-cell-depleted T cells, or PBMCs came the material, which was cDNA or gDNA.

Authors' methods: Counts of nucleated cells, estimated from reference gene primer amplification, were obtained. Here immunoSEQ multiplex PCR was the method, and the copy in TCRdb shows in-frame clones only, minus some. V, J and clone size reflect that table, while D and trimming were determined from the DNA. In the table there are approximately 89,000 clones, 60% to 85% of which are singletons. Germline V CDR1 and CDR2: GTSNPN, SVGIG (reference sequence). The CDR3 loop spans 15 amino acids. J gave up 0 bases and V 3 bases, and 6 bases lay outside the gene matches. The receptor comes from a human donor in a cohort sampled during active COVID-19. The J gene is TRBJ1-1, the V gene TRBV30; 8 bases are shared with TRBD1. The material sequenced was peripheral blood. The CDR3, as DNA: TGTGCCTGGAGGCCCAGGACAGGGCTGAACACTGAAGCTTTCTTT. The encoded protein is CAWRPRTGLNTEAFF.